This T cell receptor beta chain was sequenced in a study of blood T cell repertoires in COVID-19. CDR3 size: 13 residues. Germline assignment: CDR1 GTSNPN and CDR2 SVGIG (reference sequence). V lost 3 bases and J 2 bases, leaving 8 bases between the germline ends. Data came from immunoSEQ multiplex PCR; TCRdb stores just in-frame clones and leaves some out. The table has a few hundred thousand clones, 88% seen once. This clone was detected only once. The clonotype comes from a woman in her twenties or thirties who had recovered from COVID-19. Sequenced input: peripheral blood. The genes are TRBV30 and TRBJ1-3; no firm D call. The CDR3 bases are TGTGCCTGGAGCGTACAGACTGGAAACACCATATATTTT. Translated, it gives CAWSVQTGNTIYF.